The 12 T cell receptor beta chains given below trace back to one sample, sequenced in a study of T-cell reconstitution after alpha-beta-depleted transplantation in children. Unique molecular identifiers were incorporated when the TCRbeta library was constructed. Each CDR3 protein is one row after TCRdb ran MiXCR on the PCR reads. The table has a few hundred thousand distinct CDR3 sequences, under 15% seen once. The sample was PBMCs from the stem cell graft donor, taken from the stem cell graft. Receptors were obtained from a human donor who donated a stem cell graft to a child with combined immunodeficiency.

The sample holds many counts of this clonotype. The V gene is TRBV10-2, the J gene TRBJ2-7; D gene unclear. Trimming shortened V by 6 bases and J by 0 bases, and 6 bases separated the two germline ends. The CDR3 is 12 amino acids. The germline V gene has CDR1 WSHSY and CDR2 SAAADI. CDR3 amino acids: CASRQSSYEQYF. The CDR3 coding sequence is TGCGCCAGCAGACAGAGCTCCTACGAGCAGTACTTC.

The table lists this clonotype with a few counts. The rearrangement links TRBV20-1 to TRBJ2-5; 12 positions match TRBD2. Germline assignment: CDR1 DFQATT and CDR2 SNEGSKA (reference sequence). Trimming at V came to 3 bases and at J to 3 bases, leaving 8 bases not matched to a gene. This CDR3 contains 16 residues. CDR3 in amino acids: CSARTLTSGGKETQYF. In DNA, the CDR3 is TGCAGTGCTAGGACATTAACTAGCGGGGGGAAAGAGACCCAGTACTTC.

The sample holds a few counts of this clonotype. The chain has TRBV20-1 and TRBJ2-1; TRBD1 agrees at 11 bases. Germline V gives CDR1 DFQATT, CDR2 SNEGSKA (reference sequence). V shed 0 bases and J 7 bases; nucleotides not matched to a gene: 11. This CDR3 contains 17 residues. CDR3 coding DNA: TGCAGTGCTAGAGAAAAAATCTGGACAGGGGGCAAGAATGAGCAGTTCTTC. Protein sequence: CSAREKIWTGGKNEQFF.

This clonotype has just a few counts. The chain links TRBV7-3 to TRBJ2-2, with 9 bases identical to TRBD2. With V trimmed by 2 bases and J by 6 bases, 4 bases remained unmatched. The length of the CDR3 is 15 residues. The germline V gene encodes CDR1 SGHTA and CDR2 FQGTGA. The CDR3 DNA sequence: TGTGCCAGCAGCTTAGGGCTAGCGGGATCCGGGGAGCTGTTTTTT. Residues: CASSLGLAGSGELFF.

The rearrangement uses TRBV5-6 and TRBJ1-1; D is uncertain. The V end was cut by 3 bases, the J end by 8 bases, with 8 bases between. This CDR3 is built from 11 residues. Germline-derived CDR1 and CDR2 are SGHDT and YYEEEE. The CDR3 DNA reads TGTGCCAGCAGCTCGCAATTGGAAGCTTTCTTT. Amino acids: CASSSQLEAFF.

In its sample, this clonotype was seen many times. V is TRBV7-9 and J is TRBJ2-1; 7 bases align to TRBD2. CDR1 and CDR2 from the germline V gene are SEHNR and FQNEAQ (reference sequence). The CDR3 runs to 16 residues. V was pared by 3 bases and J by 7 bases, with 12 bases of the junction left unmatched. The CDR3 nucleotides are TGTGCCAGCAGCTTGACGACTAGCTCGCGCAGGAATGAGCAGTTCTTC. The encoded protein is CASSLTTSSRRNEQFF.

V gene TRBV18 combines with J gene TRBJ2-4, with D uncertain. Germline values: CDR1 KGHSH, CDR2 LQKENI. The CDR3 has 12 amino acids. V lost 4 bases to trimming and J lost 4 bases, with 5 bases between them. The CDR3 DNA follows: TGTGCCAGCTCACAAGCGAAAAACATTCAGTACTTC. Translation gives CASSQAKNIQYF.

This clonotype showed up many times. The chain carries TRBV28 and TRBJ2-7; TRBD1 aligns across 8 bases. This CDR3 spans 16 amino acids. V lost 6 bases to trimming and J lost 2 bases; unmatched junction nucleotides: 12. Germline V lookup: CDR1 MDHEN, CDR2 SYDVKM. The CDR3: CASSLTWDRPTYEQYF. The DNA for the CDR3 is TGTGCCAGCAGCCTAACTTGGGACAGGCCTACCTACGAGCAGTACTTC.

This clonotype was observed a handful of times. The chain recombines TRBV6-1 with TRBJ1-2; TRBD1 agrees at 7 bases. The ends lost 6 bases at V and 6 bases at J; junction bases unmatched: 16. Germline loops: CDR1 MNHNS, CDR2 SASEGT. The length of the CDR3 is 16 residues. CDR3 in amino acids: CASSPLQTGKEDGYTF. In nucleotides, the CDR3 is TGTGCCAGCAGCCCACTTCAGACAGGGAAGGAAGATGGCTACACCTTC.

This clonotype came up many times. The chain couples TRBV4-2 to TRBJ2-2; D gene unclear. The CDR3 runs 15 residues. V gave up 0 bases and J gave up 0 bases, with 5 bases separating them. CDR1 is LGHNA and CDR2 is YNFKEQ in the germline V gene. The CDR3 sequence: CASSQEWANTGELFF. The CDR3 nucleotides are TGTGCCAGCAGCCAAGAATGGGCGAACACCGGGGAGCTGTTTTTT.

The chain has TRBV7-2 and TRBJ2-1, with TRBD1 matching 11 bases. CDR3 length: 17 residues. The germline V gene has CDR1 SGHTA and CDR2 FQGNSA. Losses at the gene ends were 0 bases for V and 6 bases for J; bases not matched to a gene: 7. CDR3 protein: CASSLAPGTGGVNEQFF. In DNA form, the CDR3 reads TGTGCCAGCAGCTTAGCGCCCGGGACAGGGGGGGTCAATGAGCAGTTCTTC.

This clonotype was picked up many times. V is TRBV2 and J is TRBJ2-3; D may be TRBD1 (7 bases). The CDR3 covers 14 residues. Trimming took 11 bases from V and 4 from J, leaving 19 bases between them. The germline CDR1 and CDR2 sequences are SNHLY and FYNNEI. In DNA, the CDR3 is TGTGCCCGTACTACAGGGGACTCGGCAGATACGCAGTATTTT. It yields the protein CARTTGDSADTQYF.